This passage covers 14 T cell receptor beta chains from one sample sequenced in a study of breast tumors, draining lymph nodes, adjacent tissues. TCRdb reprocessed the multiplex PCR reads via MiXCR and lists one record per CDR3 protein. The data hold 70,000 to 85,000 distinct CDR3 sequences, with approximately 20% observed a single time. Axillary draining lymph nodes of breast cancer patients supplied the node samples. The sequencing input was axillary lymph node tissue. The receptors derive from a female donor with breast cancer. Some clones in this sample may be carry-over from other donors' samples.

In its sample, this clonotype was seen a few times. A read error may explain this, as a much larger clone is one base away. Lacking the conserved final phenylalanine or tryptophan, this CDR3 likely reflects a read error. The CDR3 DNA reads as TGTGCCAGCAGTTTAGAGAACGAGCAGTACTCC. Translating gives CASSLENEQYS. The chain links TRBV12-3 or TRBV12-4 to TRBJ2-7; D gene unclear. The CDR3 sequence is 11 residues long. Between the trimmed V and J ends, which lost 1 base and 5 bases, there was a span of 3 bases.

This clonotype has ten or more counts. CDR3 sequence reads: CASSLGYYEQYF. For the CDR3, the DNA is TGTGCCAGCAGCCTTGGGTACTACGAGCAGTACTTC. The chain combines TRBV11-2 with TRBJ2-7; no clear D gene. The CDR3 consists of 12 residues. Trimming shortened V by 5 bases and J by 3 bases, and 8 bases separated the two germline ends. The germline CDR1 and CDR2 sequences are SGHAT and FQNNGV.

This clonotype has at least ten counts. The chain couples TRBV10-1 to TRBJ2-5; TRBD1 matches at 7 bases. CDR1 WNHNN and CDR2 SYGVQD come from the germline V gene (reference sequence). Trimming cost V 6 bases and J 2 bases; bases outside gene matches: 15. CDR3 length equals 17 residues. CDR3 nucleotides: TGCGCCAGCAGGGACGTTACAGGGGAAAGGGGACAAGAGACCCAGTACTTC. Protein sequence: CASRDVTGERGQETQYF.

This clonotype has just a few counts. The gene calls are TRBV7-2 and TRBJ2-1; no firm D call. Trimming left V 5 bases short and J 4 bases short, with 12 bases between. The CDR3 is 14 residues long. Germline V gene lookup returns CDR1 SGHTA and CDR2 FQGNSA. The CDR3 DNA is TGTGCCAGCAGCGACCTGAGCCGGTACAATGAGCAGTTCTTC. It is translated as CASSDLSRYNEQFF.

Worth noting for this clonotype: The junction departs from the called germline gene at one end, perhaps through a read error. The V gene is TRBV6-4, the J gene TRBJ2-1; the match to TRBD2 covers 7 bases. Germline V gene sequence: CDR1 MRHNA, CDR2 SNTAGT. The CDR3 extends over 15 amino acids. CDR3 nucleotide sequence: TGCGCCAGCAGTGTGGTGGGAGCGGGGCACAATGAGCAGTCCTTC. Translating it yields CASSVVGAGHNEQSF.

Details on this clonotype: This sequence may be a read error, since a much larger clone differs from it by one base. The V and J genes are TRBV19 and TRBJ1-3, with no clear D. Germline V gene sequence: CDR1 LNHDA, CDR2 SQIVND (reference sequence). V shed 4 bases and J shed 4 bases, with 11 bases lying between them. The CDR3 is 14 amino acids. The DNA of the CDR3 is TGTGCCAGTAGTACAGATCGGCGGGGAAACACCATATATTTT. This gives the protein CASSTDRRGNTIYF. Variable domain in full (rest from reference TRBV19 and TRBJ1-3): DGGITQSPKYLFRKEGQNVTLSCEQNLNHDAMYWYRQDPGQGLRLIYYSQIVNDFQKGDIAEGYSVSREKKESFPLTVTSAQKNPTAFYLCASSTDRRGNTIYFGEGSWLTVV.

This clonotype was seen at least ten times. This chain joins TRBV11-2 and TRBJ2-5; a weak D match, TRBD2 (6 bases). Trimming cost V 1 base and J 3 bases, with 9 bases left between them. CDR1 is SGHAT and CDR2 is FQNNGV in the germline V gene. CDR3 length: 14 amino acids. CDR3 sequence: CASSLGWGEETQYF. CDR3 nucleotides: TGTGCCAGCAGCTTAGGATGGGGGGAAGAGACCCAGTACTTC.

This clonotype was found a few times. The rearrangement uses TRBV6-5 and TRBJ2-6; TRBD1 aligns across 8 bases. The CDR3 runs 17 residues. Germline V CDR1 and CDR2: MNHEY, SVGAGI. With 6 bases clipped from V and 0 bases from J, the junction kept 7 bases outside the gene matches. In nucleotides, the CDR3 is TGTGCCAGCAGACGGGACAGGTCTTCCTCTGGGGCCAACGTCCTGACTTTC. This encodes CASRRDRSSSGANVLTF.

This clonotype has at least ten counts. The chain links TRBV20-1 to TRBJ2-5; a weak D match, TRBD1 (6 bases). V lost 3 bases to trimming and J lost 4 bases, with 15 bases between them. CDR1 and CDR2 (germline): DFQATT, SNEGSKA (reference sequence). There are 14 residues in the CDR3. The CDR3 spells CSASTGGQRETQYF. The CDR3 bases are TGCAGTGCTAGCACTGGAGGACAGAGAGAGACCCAGTACTTC.

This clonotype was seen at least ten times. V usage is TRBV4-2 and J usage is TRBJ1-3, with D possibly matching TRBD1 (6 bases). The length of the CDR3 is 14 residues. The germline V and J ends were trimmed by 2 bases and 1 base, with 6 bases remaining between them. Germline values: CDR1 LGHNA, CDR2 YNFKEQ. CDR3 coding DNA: TGTGCCAGCAGCCAAACAGGGTCTGGAAACACCATATATTTT. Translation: CASSQTGSGNTIYF.

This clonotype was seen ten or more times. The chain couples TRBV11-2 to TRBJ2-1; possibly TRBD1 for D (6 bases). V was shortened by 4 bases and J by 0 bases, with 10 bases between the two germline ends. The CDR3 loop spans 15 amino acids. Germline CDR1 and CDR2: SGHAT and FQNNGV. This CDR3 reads CASSSDSSSYNEQFF. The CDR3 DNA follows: TGTGCCAGCAGCTCGGACAGTAGCTCCTACAATGAGCAGTTCTTC.

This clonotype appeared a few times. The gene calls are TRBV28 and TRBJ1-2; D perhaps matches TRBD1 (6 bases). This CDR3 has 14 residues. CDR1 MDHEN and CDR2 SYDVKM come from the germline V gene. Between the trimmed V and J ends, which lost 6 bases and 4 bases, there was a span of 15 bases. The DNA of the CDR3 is TGTGCCAGCAGCCGCCCCGGGACAATCTATGGCTACACCTTC. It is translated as CASSRPGTIYGYTF.

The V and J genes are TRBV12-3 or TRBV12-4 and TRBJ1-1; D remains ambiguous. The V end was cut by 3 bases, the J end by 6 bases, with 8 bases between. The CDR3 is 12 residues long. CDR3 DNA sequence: TGTGCCAGCAGTTTTAGAGGGTCTGAAGCTTTCTTT. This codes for CASSFRGSEAFF.

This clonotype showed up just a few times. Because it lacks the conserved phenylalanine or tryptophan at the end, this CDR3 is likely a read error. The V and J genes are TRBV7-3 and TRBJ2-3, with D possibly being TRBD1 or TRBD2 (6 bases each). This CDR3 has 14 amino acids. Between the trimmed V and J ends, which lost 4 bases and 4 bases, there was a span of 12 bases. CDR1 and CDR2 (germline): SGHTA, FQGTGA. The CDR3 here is CASSYGGSPDTQYL. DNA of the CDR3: TGTGCCAGCAGCTACGGGGGCAGTCCAGATACGCAGTATCTT.